A single sample gave rise to the 5 T cell receptor beta chains below, sequenced in a study of T cell repertoires in cytomegalovirus infection. Each CDR3 protein is one row after TCRdb ran MiXCR on the reads. Of 750,000 to 950,000 distinct CDR3 sequences listed, around 29% are singletons. Their target antigens are unknown. Sample: cultured CD8+ T cells from PBMCs, taken from culture after CMV antigen stimulation. These receptors were obtained from a human donor in good health (CMV status not recorded). Some clones in this sample may be carry-over from other donors' samples.

The chain carries TRBV7-8 and TRBJ1-1; D possibly corresponds to TRBD1 (5 bases). The germline gives CDR1 SGHVS, CDR2 FQNEAQ. Trimming stripped 5 bases from V and 1 base from J, with 11 bases between. The CDR3 runs 14 residues. The CDR3 reads CASSRQTGNTEAFF. DNA of the CDR3: TGTGCCAGCAGCCGGCAAACAGGGAACACTGAAGCTTTCTTT.

This clonotype was seen just once. The CDR3 DNA reads TGTGCCAGCAGTTTATCCGCTAGCGGCTACGAGCAGTACGTC. It encodes CASSLSASGYEQYV. The J gene is TRBJ2-7, the V gene TRBV27; 7 nucleotides agree with TRBD2. J gave up 3 bases and V 0 bases, and 2 bases lay outside the gene matches. This CDR3 contains 14 residues. Germline CDR1 and CDR2: MNHEY and SMNVEV (reference sequence).

The chain is built from TRBV12-3 or TRBV12-4 and TRBJ1-2; tentative D call: TRBD1 (5 bases). CDR3 length equals 15 residues. The V gene lost 8 bases and the J gene lost 3 bases, with 19 bases spanning the gap. The CDR3 sequence is CASSHSGTGHYGYTF. For the CDR3, the DNA is TGTGCCAGCTCCCACTCGGGAACAGGCCACTATGGCTACACCTTC.

This clonotype appeared a few times. The chain joins TRBV7-8 to TRBJ2-1; D may be TRBD1 (5 bases). CDR1 is SGHVS and CDR2 is FQNEAQ in the germline V gene. V was trimmed by 4 bases and J by 4 bases, leaving 11 bases between them. This CDR3 has 14 amino acids. Here the CDR3 DNA reads TGTGCCAGCAGCTCAGTGGGGCCGTACAATGAGCAGTTCTTC. Encoded protein: CASSSVGPYNEQFF.

The chain links TRBV7-9 to TRBJ1-1; 7 bases map to TRBD1. Germline lookup yields CDR1 SEHNR and CDR2 FQNEAQ (reference sequence). CDR3 length: 14 amino acids. The trim removed 4 bases at V and 6 bases at J, leaving 8 bases unmatched. The CDR3 DNA is TGTGCCAGCAGCTCAACAGGGGTACGCGCTGAAGCTTTCTTT. Its protein product is CASSSTGVRAEAFF.